A selection of T cell receptor beta chains follows, all from one sample in a study of memory CD4+ T cells and cytomegalovirus serostatus. Produced via immunoSEQ multiplex PCR; TCRdb's table is partial and in-frame only. The table has about 50,000 clones, around 78% seen once. Specimen: memory CD4+ T cells from blood. These receptors originate from an adult in good health and CMV-seronegative. CDR3s include the opening cysteine and the closing phenylalanine or tryptophan. Fields, in order: clone size, V gene, J gene, D gene, CDR3 protein, CDR3 DNA. The D gene is left open where the match is weak. Part of the rows lack a size; the others show once, few, many or a class for expanded clones.

clone_size: .
v_call: TRBV5-1
j_call: TRBJ1-5
d_call: TRBD1
cdr3_aa: CASSPQGADNQPQHF
cdr3_nt: TGCGCCAGCAGCCCTCAGGGGGCGGACAATCAGCCCCAGCATTTT

clone_size: .
v_call: TRBV19
j_call: TRBJ2-5
d_call: .
cdr3_aa: CASSISAGQETQYF
cdr3_nt: TGTGCCAGTAGTATATCGGCAGGGCAAGAGACCCAGTACTTC

clone_size: .
v_call: TRBV9
j_call: TRBJ2-2
d_call: .
cdr3_aa: CASSVREEELFF
cdr3_nt: TGTGCCAGCAGCGTAAGGGAGGAGGAGCTGTTTTTT

clone_size: .
v_call: TRBV28
j_call: TRBJ2-1
d_call: .
cdr3_aa: CASSDPRAYNEQFF
cdr3_nt: TGTGCCAGCAGTGACCCTAGGGCCTACAATGAGCAGTTCTTC

clone_size: .
v_call: TRBV5-1
j_call: TRBJ1-1
d_call: .
cdr3_aa: CASSLTGKNTEAFF
cdr3_nt: TGCGCCAGCAGCTTAACAGGCAAGAACACTGAAGCTTTCTTT

clone_size: .
v_call: TRBV6-5
j_call: TRBJ2-5
d_call: .
cdr3_aa: CASSYVPGAGETQYF
cdr3_nt: TGTGCCAGCAGTTACGTCCCGGGGGCCGGAGAGACCCAGTACTTC

clone_size: .
v_call: TRBV7-8
j_call: TRBJ2-1
d_call: TRBD2
cdr3_aa: CASSLVAGAYNEQFF
cdr3_nt: TGTGCCAGCAGCTTAGTTGCGGGAGCCTACAATGAGCAGTTCTTC

clone_size: .
v_call: TRBV30
j_call: TRBJ1-3
d_call: .
cdr3_aa: CAWSGGYSGNTIYF
cdr3_nt: TGTGCCTGGAGTGGGGGCTACTCTGGAAACACCATATATTTT

clone_size: .
v_call: TRBV2
j_call: TRBJ1-1
d_call: TRBD1
cdr3_aa: CASVKTGGFTEAFF
cdr3_nt: TGTGCCAGCGTGAAGACAGGGGGTTTCACTGAAGCTTTCTTT

clone_size: once
v_call: TRBV11-2
j_call: TRBJ2-1
d_call: .
cdr3_aa: CASSLAGAAVNEQFF
cdr3_nt: TGTGCCAGCAGCTTAGCGGGAGCGGCGGTCAATGAGCAGTTCTTC

clone_size: .
v_call: TRBV7-2
j_call: TRBJ2-5
d_call: TRBD2
cdr3_aa: CASSTGTGGGQETQYF
cdr3_nt: TGTGCCAGCTCAACGGGGACCGGGGGGGGACAAGAGACCCAGTACTTC

clone_size: .
v_call: TRBV7-9
j_call: TRBJ1-1
d_call: TRBD1
cdr3_aa: CASSLGPGDRAFF
cdr3_nt: TGTGCCAGCAGCTTAGGGCCCGGGGACAGAGCTTTCTTT